This TCR beta chain appears in the sequencing data of a study of blood T cell repertoires in COVID-19. Study-level information: Samples representing acute and convalescent COVID-19 were sourced from the United States, Italy and Spain. PBMCs, B-cell-depleted T cells, or T cells were the source of the cDNA or gDNA that made up the material.

In the study's own analysis: Reference gene primer amplification yielded estimated nucleated cell counts. TCRdb's table, derived via immunoSEQ multiplex PCR, lists solely in-frame clones and lacks some. That table furnishes V, J and clone size, whereas the DNA furnished D and trimming. This table has about 59,000 clones, 75% to 85% appearing once. The V and J ends lost 1 base and 3 bases respectively, with 12 bases between them. Germline V gene data show CDR1 as MGHRA and CDR2 as YSYEKL. The CDR3 has 15 residues. Sample: peripheral blood. This rearrangement joins TRBV4-1 to TRBJ1-2; TRBD1 might be the D (6 bases). This TCR was sampled from a human donor in a cohort sampled during active COVID-19. The CDR3 here is CASSQVRQEYYGYTF. CDR3 nucleotide sequence: TGCGCCAGCAGCCAAGTCCGACAGGAATACTATGGCTACACCTTC.